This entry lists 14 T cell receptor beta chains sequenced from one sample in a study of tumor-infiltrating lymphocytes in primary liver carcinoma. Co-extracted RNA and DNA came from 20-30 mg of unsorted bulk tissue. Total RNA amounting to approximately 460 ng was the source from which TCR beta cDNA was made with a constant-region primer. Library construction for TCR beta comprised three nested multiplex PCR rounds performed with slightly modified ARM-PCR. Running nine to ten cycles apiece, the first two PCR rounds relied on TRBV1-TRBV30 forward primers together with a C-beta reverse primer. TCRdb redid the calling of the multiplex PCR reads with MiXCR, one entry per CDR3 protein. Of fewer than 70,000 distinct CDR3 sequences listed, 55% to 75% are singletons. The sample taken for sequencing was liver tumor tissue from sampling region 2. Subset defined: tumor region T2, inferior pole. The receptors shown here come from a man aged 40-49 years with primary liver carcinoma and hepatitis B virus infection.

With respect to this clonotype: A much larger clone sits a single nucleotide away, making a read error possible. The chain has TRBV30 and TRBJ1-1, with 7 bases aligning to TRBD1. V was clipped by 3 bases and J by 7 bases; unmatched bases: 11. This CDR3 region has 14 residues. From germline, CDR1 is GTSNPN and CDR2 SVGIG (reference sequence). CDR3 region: CAWSETTGNGEAFF. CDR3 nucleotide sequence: TGTGCCTGGAGCGAAACGACAGGGAATGGTGAAGCTTTCTTT.

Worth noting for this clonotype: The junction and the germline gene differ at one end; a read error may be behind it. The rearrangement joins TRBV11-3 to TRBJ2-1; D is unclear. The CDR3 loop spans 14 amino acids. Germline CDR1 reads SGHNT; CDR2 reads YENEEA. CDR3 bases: TGTGCCAGTAGCTTTGGCGTCTCGAACAATGAGCAGTTCTTC. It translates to CASSFGVSNNEQFF.

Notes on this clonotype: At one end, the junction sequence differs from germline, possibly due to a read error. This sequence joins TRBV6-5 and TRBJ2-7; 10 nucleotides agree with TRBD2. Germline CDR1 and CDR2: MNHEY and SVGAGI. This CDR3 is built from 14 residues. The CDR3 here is CASPTSGKAYQQYF. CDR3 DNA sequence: TGTGCCAGCCCTACTAGCGGGAAGGCCTACCAGCAGTACTTC.

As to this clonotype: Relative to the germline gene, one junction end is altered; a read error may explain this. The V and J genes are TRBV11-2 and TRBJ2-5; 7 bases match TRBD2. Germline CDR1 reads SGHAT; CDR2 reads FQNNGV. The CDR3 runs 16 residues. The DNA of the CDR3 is TGTTCCAGCAGCCGAGCTCCTAGCGGTGGGAAAGAGACCCAGTACTTC. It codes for CSSSRAPSGGKETQYF. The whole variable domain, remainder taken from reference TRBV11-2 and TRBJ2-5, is EAGVAQSPRYKIIEKRQSVAFWCNPISGHATLYWYQQILGQGPKLLIQFQNNGVVDDSQLPKDRFSAERLKGVDSTLKIQPAKLEDSAVYLCSSSRAPSGGKETQYFGPGTRLLVL.

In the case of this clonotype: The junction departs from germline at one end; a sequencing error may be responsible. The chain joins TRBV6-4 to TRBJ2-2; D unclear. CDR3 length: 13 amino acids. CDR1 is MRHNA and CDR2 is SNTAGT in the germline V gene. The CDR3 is CASADTNIGELFF. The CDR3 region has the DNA TGTGCCAGCGCCGATACCAACATCGGGGAGCTGTTTTTT.

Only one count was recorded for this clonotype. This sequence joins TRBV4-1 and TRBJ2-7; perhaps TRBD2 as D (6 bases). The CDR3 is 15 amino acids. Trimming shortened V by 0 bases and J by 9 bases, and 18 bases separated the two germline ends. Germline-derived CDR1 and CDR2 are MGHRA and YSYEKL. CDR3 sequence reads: CASSQDKALAMAQYF. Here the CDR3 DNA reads TGCGCCAGCAGCCAAGATAAGGCACTAGCCATGGCGCAGTACTTC.

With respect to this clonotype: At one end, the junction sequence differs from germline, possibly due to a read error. In DNA form, the CDR3 reads TGTGCCAGCAGCTCCGACAGGGGGGGTGAGCAGTGCTTC. Translated: CASSSDRGGEQCF. The rearrangement joins TRBV11-2 to TRBJ2-1; 9 bases align to TRBD1. Germline V gene lookup returns CDR1 SGHAT and CDR2 FQNNGV. The CDR3 is 13 amino acids.

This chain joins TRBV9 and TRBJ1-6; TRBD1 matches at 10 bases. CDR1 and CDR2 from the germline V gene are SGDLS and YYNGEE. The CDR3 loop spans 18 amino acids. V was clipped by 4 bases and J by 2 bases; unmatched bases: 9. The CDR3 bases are TGTGCCAGCAGCACCTCCCCTGGACAGGGGGCCTATAATTCACCCCTCCACTTT. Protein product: CASSTSPGQGAYNSPLHF.

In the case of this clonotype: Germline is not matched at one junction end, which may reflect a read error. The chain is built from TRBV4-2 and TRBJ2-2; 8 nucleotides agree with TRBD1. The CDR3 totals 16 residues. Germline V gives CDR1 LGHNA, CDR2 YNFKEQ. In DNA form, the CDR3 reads TGTGCTAGCAGCCCAGTAACAGGGGGTAACACCGGGGAGCTGTTTTTT. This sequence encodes CASSPVTGGNTGELFF.

CDR3 amino acids: CASSSTGAKSGELFF. As DNA, the CDR3 is TGTGCCAGCAGTAGCACAGGGGCGAAAAGCGGGGAGCTGTTTTTT. The chain recombines TRBV6-6 with TRBJ2-2, with 7 bases lining up with TRBD1. The CDR3 is 15 residues long. Germline V gene data show CDR1 as MNHNY and CDR2 as SVGAGI (reference sequence). J was trimmed by 7 bases and V by 5 bases; bases with no gene match: 10.

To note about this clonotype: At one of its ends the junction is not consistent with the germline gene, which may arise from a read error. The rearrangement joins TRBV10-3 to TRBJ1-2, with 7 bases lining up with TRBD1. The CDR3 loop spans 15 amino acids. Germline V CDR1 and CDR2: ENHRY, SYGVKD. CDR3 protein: CAISESPEKGGGYTF. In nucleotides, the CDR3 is TGTGCCATCAGTGAGTCTCCGGAAAAGGGAGGGGGCTATACCTTC.

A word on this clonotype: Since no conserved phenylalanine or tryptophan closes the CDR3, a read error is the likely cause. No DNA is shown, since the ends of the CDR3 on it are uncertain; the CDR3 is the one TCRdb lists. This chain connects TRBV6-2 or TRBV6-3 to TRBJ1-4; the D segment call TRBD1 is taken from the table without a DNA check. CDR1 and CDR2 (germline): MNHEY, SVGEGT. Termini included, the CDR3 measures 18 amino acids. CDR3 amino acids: CASSYSTTQRAGNEKVFS.

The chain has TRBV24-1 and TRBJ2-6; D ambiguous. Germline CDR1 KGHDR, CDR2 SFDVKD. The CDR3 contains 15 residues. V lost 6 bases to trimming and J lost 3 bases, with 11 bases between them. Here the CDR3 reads CATSYHLFGANVLTF. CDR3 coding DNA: TGTGCCACCAGTTATCACCTATTTGGGGCCAACGTCCTGACTTTC.

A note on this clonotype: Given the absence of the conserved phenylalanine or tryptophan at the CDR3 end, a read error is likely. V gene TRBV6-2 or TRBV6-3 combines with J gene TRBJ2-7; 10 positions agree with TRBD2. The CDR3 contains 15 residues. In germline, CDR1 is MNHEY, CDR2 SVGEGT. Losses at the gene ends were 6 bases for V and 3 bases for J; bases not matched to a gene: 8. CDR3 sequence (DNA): TGTGCCAGCAGCCGGCAGACTAGCGGGCACTACGAGCAGTACCTC. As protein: CASSRQTSGHYEQYL.